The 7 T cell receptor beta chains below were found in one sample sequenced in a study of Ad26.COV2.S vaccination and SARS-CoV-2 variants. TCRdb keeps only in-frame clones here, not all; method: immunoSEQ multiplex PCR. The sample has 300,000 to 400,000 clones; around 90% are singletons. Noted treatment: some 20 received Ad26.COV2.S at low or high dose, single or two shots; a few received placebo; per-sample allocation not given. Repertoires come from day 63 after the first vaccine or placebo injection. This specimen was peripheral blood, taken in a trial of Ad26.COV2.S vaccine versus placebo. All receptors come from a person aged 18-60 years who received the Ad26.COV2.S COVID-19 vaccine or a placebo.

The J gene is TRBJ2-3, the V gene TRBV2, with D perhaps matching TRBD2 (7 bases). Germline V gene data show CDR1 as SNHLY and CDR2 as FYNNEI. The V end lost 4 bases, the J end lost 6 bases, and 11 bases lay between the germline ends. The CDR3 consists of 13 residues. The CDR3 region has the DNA TGTGCCAGCAGTGCGGGGGGCCAGGATACGCAGTATTTT. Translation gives CASSAGGQDTQYF.

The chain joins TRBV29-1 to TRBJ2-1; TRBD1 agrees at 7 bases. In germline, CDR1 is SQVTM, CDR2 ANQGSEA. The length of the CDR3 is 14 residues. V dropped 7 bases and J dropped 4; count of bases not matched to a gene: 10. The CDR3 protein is CSAIPGTVYNEQFF. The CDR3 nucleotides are TGCAGCGCCATCCCCGGGACAGTTTACAATGAGCAGTTCTTC.

The chain's CDR3 is CASTQGAGNEKLFF. The CDR3 DNA follows: TGCGCCAGCACCCAGGGGGCGGGTAATGAAAAACTGTTTTTT. The V call is TRBV5-1, the J call TRBJ1-4; TRBD1 agrees at 8 bases. Germline-derived CDR1 and CDR2 are SGHRS and YFSETQ. V was pared by 6 bases and J by 4 bases, with 5 bases of the junction left unmatched. This CDR3 has 14 residues. Full variable domain (outside the CDR3, taken from reference TRBV5-1 and TRBJ1-4): KAGVTQTPRYLIKTRGQQVTLSCSPISGHRSVSWYQQTPGQGLQFLFEYFSETQRNKGNFPGRFSGRQFSNSRSEMNVSTLELGDSALYLCASTQGAGNEKLFFGSGTQLSVL.

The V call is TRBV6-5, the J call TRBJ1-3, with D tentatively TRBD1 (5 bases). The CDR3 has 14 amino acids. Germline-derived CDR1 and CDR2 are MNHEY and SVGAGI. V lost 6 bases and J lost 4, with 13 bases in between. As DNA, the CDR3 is TGTGCCAGCAGGAGGGGTATCGTAGGAAACACCATATATTTT. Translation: CASRRGIVGNTIYF.

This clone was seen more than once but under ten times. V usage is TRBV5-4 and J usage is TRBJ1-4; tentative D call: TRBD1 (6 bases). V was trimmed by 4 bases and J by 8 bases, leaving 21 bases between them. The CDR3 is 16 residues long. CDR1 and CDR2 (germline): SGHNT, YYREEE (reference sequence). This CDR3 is CASSQGQPARQEKLFF. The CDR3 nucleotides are TGTGCCAGCAGCCAAGGACAGCCGGCTCGTCAAGAAAAACTGTTTTTT.

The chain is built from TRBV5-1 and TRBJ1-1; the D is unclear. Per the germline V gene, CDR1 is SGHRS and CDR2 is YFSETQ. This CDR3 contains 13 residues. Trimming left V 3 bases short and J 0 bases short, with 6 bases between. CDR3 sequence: CASSSRVNTEAFF. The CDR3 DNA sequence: TGCGCCAGCAGCTCGCGGGTGAACACTGAAGCTTTCTTT.

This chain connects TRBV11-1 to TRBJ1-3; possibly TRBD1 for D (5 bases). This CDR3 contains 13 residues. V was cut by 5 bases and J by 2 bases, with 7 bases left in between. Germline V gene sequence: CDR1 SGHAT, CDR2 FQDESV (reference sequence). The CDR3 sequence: CASSQGTGNTIYF. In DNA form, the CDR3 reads TGTGCCAGCAGCCAGGGAACTGGAAACACCATATATTTT.